The clone carrying this T cell receptor beta chain occurred many times. Its antigen is as yet unknown. The source of the sample is a study of blood T cells in healthy people across ages. Study-level findings and limits: Unknown CMV status may confound age-related changes in expanded clones.

The people who gave samples were healthy Caucasians from Russia, aged roughly 6 to 100. Researchers collected approximately 9.5 milliliters of peripheral blood from every single donor. V lost 5 bases to trimming and J lost 7 bases, with 8 bases between them. Per the germline V gene, CDR1 is SGHTA and CDR2 is FQGTGA. The CDR3 runs 12 residues. With a J-beta primer mix and a sample-barcoded 5' primer, a second PCR ran 7 to 11 cycles. In TCRdb, the 5' RACE reads were re-called with MiXCR into one record per CDR3 protein. This sample has around 1,000,000 distinct CDR3 sequences, with approximately 26% found just once. These same records also appear under a second study, on T cells of mothers and their children. That paper adds: Whether related or unrelated, pairs show similar shaping of TCR recombination output by thymic selection.

The sample taken for sequencing was blood. This TCR derives from a girl aged 2 to 10 in good health. The V gene is TRBV7-3, the J gene TRBJ2-2; D unclear. Written as DNA, the CDR3 is TGTGCCAGCAGCCCGGGTGGCGGGGAGCTGTTTTTT. This encodes CASSPGGGELFF.